This is a list of T cell receptor beta chains from one sample in a study of blood T cells in healthy people across ages. TCRdb analysed the 5' RACE reads with MiXCR anew, one entry per CDR3 protein. The sample consists of 1.5 million to 2 million distinct CDR3 sequences, around half of them appearing once. The sample consisted of blood. These receptor sequences come from a woman in her thirties or forties in good health. CDR3s leave out the opening cysteine and the closing phenylalanine or tryptophan. The order of the fields is V gene, J gene, CDR3 protein.

TRBV7-3	TRBJ2-3	ASSLSPAGLPDTQY
TRBV5-1	TRBJ1-2	ASSLVTGPFYGYT
TRBV29-1	TRBJ2-1	SDSRRLEQF
TRBV20-1	TRBJ2-1	SATLFSNEQF
TRBV9	TRBJ2-5	ASSVEAGDIQETQY
TRBV28	TRBJ2-3	ASSSAGTSDTDTQY
TRBV20-1	TRBJ2-3	SASTGLAGVGTQY
TRBV21-1	TRBJ2-7	ASSKIPTGVMAEQY
TRBV9	TRBJ2-3	ASSLSGQISTDTQY
TRBV4-1	TRBJ2-3	ASSQDVAGVPYTQY
TRBV5-1	TRBJ2-6	ASRQGAAGANVLT
TRBV2	TRBJ1-1	ASSASTQPNTEAF
TRBV20-1	TRBJ2-1	SATPTVTYNEQF
TRBV7-2	TRBJ2-7	VSSSPTYYEQY
TRBV27	TRBJ1-2	ASRGWGGRYGYT
TRBV27	TRBJ2-1	ASITTDASSYNEQF
TRBV10-3	TRBJ2-3	AISAGTRLADTQY
TRBV20-1	TRBJ1-5	SARDISGSSNQPQH
TRBV29-1	TRBJ2-3	SENRGAADTQY
TRBV11-1	TRBJ2-1	ASSLGSGASGGPGAYNEQF
TRBV20-1	TRBJ1-1	SAKRRDRGRVTEAF
TRBV14	TRBJ1-4	ASSQGAWTDYNEKLF
TRBV18	TRBJ2-3	ASSPHMRDTQY
TRBV7-2	-	ASSLDETSMYEQY
TRBV6-1	-	ASSERGTNEQY
TRBV4-3	TRBJ2-5	ASSQELYTIQETQY
TRBV11-2	TRBJ2-7	ASSFGQEDEQY
TRBV24-1	TRBJ2-6	ATSEGGTGANVLT
TRBV20-1	TRBJ2-1	SARGQTGGTYNEQF
TRBV4-2	TRBJ2-7	ASSPLGQTYEQY
TRBV7-9	TRBJ2-1	ASSPRTGVSGSYNEQF
TRBV7-3	TRBJ2-3	ASSYQGGYTDTQY
TRBV2	TRBJ2-3	ASREERGQADTQY
TRBV29-1	TRBJ2-3	SVGTGASTDTQY
TRBV11-2	TRBJ2-1	ASGLSSYGGEQF
TRBV21-1	-	ASSKDRFQETQY
TRBV6-6	TRBJ2-7	ASSRGTGPYEQY
TRBV7-2	TRBJ2-7	ASSLAGADSYEQY
TRBV7-9	TRBJ2-5	ASSTTGSSETQY
TRBV7-2	TRBJ2-6	ASSLGLTRPGANVLT
TRBV20-1	TRBJ1-4	SARGPGQGIPISNEKLF
TRBV7-2	TRBJ2-3	ASRTSGGAGTDTQY
TRBV7-2	TRBJ2-5	ASSFPSGGFRETQY
TRBV12-3/TRBV12-4	TRBJ2-7	ASSQTGSEQY
TRBV15	TRBJ2-5	TTSRDNRGHLLPY
TRBV7-8	-	ASTLGRVKDEQY
TRBV29-1	TRBJ2-3	SVEATGTDTQY
TRBV4-2	TRBJ2-1	ASSQVSASGGAIEQF
TRBV27	TRBJ2-7	ASSPRTSGGVYEQY
TRBV12-3/TRBV12-4	TRBJ2-3	ASSLGSYVADTQY
TRBV6-2/TRBV6-3	TRBJ2-1	ASSYSRATPYNEQF
TRBV29-1	TRBJ1-1	SVVVSQNTEAF
TRBV4-2	TRBJ2-7	ASSQEGRSEQY
TRBV2	TRBJ1-2	ASSESTGGNGYT
TRBV2	TRBJ2-5	ASRMGLFETQY
TRBV15	TRBJ1-1	ATSKTVNTEAF
TRBV12-3/TRBV12-4	TRBJ2-3	ASSGRLEGDTQY
TRBV7-2	TRBJ2-3	ASRPSGNRRGLRTDTQY
TRBV7-9	TRBJ1-2	ASSLANGYT
TRBV20-1	TRBJ2-3	SAKQNTDTQY